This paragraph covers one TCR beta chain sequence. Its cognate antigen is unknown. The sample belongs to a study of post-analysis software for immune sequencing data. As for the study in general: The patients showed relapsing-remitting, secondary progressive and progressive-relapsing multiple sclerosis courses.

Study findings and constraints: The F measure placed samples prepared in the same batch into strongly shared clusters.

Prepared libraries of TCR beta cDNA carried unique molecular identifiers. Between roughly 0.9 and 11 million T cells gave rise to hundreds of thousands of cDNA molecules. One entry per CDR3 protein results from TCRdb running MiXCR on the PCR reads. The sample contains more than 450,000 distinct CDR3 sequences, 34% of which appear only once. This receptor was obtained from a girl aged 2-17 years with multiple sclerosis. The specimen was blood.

The CDR3 DNA is TGTGCCAGCAGCTTTGGGACGTTAATGAACACTGAAGCTTTCTTT. Translating gives CASSFGTLMNTEAFF. The rearrangement links TRBV3-1 to TRBJ1-1, with TRBD1 as a possible D gene (5 bases). Trimming cost V 5 bases and J 0 bases, with 13 bases left between them. Germline-derived CDR1 and CDR2 are LGHDT and YNNKEL (reference sequence). This CDR3 comprises 15 residues.